Included here is one TCR beta chain sequence, with context. The antigen remains undetermined. Generated by immunoSEQ multiplex PCR, the TCRdb table keeps only in-frame clones and is missing some. The table records just under 150,000 clones, approximately 86% of them present only once. Trimming left V 0 bases short and J 10 bases short, with 13 bases between. CDR3 size: 15 residues. The germline CDR1 and CDR2 sequences are MNHEY and SMNVEV (reference sequence). This sample was taken from a study of radiation and T cells in renal cell carcinoma. The time point was: blood 4 weeks post-SBRT, at nephrectomy. The treatment denotes: 15 Gy SBRT to primary tumor, nephrectomy 4 weeks later. General study points: From baseline, blood top tumor clonotypes peaked at 2 weeks post-radiation.

Sequencing was performed on blood, taken from a patient whose treatment included radiotherapy and nephrectomy. This clonotype was obtained from a woman in her 50s with renal cell carcinoma. The genes are TRBV27 and TRBJ1-6; D is ambiguous. CDR3 in DNA: TGTGCCAGCAGTTTATCGCTGGTAGGAGGGTCACCCCTCCACTTT. Translation: CASSLSLVGGSPLHF.